This TCR beta chain was sequenced in a study of cytomegalovirus exposure and HLA in healthy donors. Germline-derived CDR1 and CDR2 are SGHNT and YYREEE (reference sequence). V dropped 0 bases and J dropped 6 bases, with 10 bases sitting between them. This CDR3 has 13 amino acids. General study results and limits: CMV antigen specificity was confirmed in vitro for a few CMV-associated chains. The classifier, whose performance was assessed in both the original and validation cohorts, reportedly diagnosed cytomegalovirus status with high specificity and sensitivity.

Here immunoSEQ multiplex PCR was the method, and the copy in TCRdb shows in-frame clones only, minus some. The sample records some 320,000 clones, roughly 87% being singletons. To note about this clone: Antigen specificity is unknown.

Sequenced material: PBMCs. The chain has TRBV5-4 and TRBJ2-7; weak D call: TRBD1 (6 bases). This TCR was sampled from a woman aged 25 to 45 in good health and CMV-seropositive. In nucleotides, the CDR3 is TGTGCCAGCAGCTTGGATCAGGGGCGCGAGCAGTACTTC. Its translation is CASSLDQGREQYF.